The 26 T cell receptor beta chains listed next were all sequenced from one sample in a study of spatial heterogeneity in lung cancer (dated by TCRdb to about 2019). Taken with the paper, the label for time point translates to: sample taken at primary tumor resection. For TCR sequencing, whole RNA was extracted from tumor and nontumor lung tissue, or from cryopreserved PBMC samples, and no cell sorting was done. Library generation was performed with 5' RACE. The reads were generated on a NextSeq 500. In TCRdb, the public reads were trimmed at Q25 with fastp and aligned with MiXCR, with productive beta chains retained. Each record represents a unique CDR3 protein, reported with the most common genes and DNA among its rows. The sample table holds tens of thousands of distinct CDR3 sequences, of which less than 6% were seen once. The ten largest clones add up to about 37% of the sample. The material sequenced was PBMCs, taken at surgery. The receptor set was obtained from a male donor with early-stage non-small cell lung cancer.

This chain joins TRBV5-6 and TRBJ2-5; TRBD1 agrees at 7 bases. With 6 bases clipped from V and 4 bases from J, the junction kept 9 bases outside the gene matches. Germline CDR1 is SGHDT and CDR2 is YYEEEE. The CDR3 sequence is 14 residues long. CDR3 loop: CASTRQGGGETQYF. The CDR3 DNA reads TGTGCCAGCACCCGACAGGGCGGAGGAGAGACCCAGTACTTC.

Ten or more counts support this clonotype. The rearrangement joins TRBV5-4 to TRBJ2-1; 10 bases are a match to TRBD2. The V gene's germline CDR1 is SGHNT and CDR2 YYREEE (reference sequence). V lost 2 bases, J lost 2 bases, and 1 base stayed unmatched. This CDR3 contains 15 residues. This chain's CDR3 is CASSLTSGTYNEQFF. The CDR3 DNA sequence: TGTGCCAGCAGCTTAACTAGCGGGACCTACAATGAGCAGTTCTTC.

The gene calls are TRBV11-2 and TRBJ2-7, with 10 bases that match TRBD1. The CDR3 is 20 residues long. CDR1 and CDR2 (germline): SGHAT, FQNNGV. J was trimmed by 2 bases and V by 4 bases; bases with no gene match: 20. Here the CDR3 DNA reads TGTGCCAGCAGCTCGATCAACCGGGACAGGGGACGAAGAACGACCTACGAGCAGTACTTC. Protein: CASSSINRDRGRRTTYEQYF.

This clonotype has a count of ten or more. The chain is built from TRBV4-2 and TRBJ2-3; tentative D call: TRBD2 (5 bases). CDR1 and CDR2 (germline): LGHNA, YNFKEQ. The CDR3 spans 16 residues. The V end was cut by 0 bases, the J end by 9 bases, with 19 bases between. The CDR3 loop reads CASSQELAEVRGTQYF. CDR3 sequence (DNA): TGTGCCAGCAGCCAAGAATTAGCCGAGGTGAGAGGGACGCAGTATTTT.

This clonotype has at least ten counts. The chain is built from TRBV27 and TRBJ2-2; 12 bases fit TRBD2. Per the germline V gene, CDR1 is MNHEY and CDR2 is SMNVEV (reference sequence). The CDR3 has 14 amino acids. J gave up 3 bases and V 8 bases, and 1 base lay outside the gene matches. CDR3 amino acids: CASGLAGHTGELFF. CDR3 nucleotides: TGTGCCAGCGGACTAGCGGGACACACCGGGGAGCTGTTTTTT.

This clonotype was counted many times. The chain uses TRBV9 and TRBJ2-5; D is perhaps TRBD1 (5 bases). Germline V lookup: CDR1 SGDLS, CDR2 YYNGEE. This CDR3 comprises 14 residues. V lost 0 bases and J 5 bases, leaving 11 bases between the germline ends. The CDR3 sequence is CASSVGGRKETQYF. CDR3 in DNA: TGTGCCAGCAGCGTAGGGGGCCGAAAGGAGACCCAGTACTTC.

This clonotype has a count of ten or more. V gene TRBV7-2 combines with J gene TRBJ2-3; the D gene could be TRBD1 or TRBD2 (7 bases each). The germline V gene encodes CDR1 SGHTA and CDR2 FQGNSA. The V end was cut by 3 bases, the J end by 4 bases, with 14 bases between. The CDR3 totals 15 residues. CDR3 coding DNA: TGTGCCAGCAGCTTGGACCAGGGGGGGGCAGATACGCAGTATTTT. This sequence encodes CASSLDQGGADTQYF.

This clonotype was seen at least ten times. The chain has TRBV10-3 and TRBJ2-3; 9 nucleotides line up with TRBD2. V was pared by 6 bases and J by 3 bases, with 10 bases of the junction left unmatched. Germline V gives CDR1 ENHRY, CDR2 SYGVKD. The CDR3 covers 16 residues. The CDR3 sequence: CAISWRAGGKTDTQYF. In DNA form, the CDR3 reads TGTGCCATCAGCTGGAGGGCGGGAGGGAAGACAGATACGCAGTATTTT.

This clonotype was found many times. The rearrangement uses TRBV4-3 and TRBJ2-2; no definite D call. Germline V gene sequence: CDR1 LGHNA, CDR2 YSLEER. The CDR3 totals 16 residues. The ends were cut back, 3 bases at V and 0 bases at J, with 11 bases in the middle. The CDR3 bases are TGCGCCAGCAGCCACGGCGATGGGTCGAACACCGGGGAGCTGTTTTTT. Encoded protein: CASSHGDGSNTGELFF.

This clonotype was recorded at least ten times. The V call is TRBV7-2, the J call TRBJ1-2; tentatively, D is TRBD1 (5 bases). This CDR3 comprises 13 residues. The V end was cut by 3 bases, the J end by 5 bases, with 10 bases between. Germline V CDR1 and CDR2: SGHTA, FQGNSA. The DNA of the CDR3 is TGTGCCAGCAGCTTGACAGAATTTTATGGCTACACCTTC. Amino acids: CASSLTEFYGYTF.

This clonotype has at least ten counts. The V call is TRBV7-2, the J call TRBJ2-1; 16 bases align to TRBD2. Trimming cost V 5 bases and J 9 bases; bases outside gene matches: 10. The CDR3 extends over 17 amino acids. The germline V gene encodes CDR1 SGHTA and CDR2 FQGNSA. This chain's CDR3 is CASSRPGTSGRAVEQFF. The CDR3 DNA reads TGTGCCAGCAGCCGTCCCGGGACTAGCGGGAGGGCCGTTGAGCAGTTCTTC.

This clonotype showed up many times. The chain couples TRBV6-2 or TRBV6-3 to TRBJ2-2; a possible D gene is TRBD1 (6 bases). The CDR3 loop spans 11 amino acids. V dropped 8 bases and J dropped 6 bases, with 7 bases sitting between them. CDR1 and CDR2 (germline): MNHEY, SVGEGT. CDR3 region: CASEGAGELFF. The CDR3 DNA is TGTGCCAGCGAGGGGGCCGGGGAGCTGTTTTTT.

This clonotype was seen many times. The chain uses TRBV28 and TRBJ2-7; 8 nucleotides line up with TRBD1. V shed 7 bases, J shed 0 bases, and the junction held 14 bases outside the gene matches. CDR3 size: 17 residues. CDR1 and CDR2 (germline): MDHEN, SYDVKM. CDR3 bases: TGTGCCAGCACCCTTACAGGGACAGGCTACAGCTCCTACGAGCAGTACTTC. Its translation: CASTLTGTGYSSYEQYF.

This clonotype was detected many times. The chain has TRBV20-1 and TRBJ2-2, with D maybe TRBD1 (5 bases). CDR3 length equals 15 residues. V was trimmed by 5 bases and J by 0 bases, leaving 13 bases between them. CDR1 is DFQATT, CDR2 SNEGSKA, per germline (reference sequence). The CDR3 DNA is TGCAGTGCTGAAAGGACAAGTGCGAACACCGGGGAGCTGTTTTTT. Translated, it gives CSAERTSANTGELFF.

This clonotype was recorded many times. This chain joins TRBV19 and TRBJ2-1; TRBD1 is a possible D gene (6 bases). Germline lookup yields CDR1 LNHDA and CDR2 SQIVND (reference sequence). The V end was cut by 5 bases, the J end by 9 bases, with 20 bases between. The CDR3 loop spans 15 amino acids. CDR3 nucleotide sequence: TGTGCCAGTAGTTTGGGCGTCAGGGGCCGTAGTGAGCAGTTCTTC. Translating gives CASSLGVRGRSEQFF.

The J gene is TRBJ2-7, the V gene TRBV6-5, with D perhaps matching TRBD2 (6 bases). V lost 2 bases to trimming and J lost 4 bases, with 12 bases between them. CDR3 length equals 14 residues. Germline CDR1 is MNHEY and CDR2 is SVGAGI. CDR3 in amino acids: CASSYIGSKYEQYF. In nucleotides, the CDR3 is TGTGCCAGCAGTTACATCGGGAGTAAGTACGAGCAGTACTTC.

This clonotype has ten or more counts. The rearrangement links TRBV3-1 to TRBJ1-1, with D uncertain. The V end lost 6 bases, the J end lost 1 base, and 9 bases lay between the germline ends. This CDR3 has 13 residues. Germline lookup yields CDR1 LGHDT and CDR2 YNNKEL (reference sequence). CDR3 coding DNA: TGTGCCAGCAGGCGGACGGGGAACACTGAAGCTTTCTTT. Its translation is CASRRTGNTEAFF.

The genes are TRBV28 and TRBJ2-5; TRBD2 matches 9 bases. Germline CDR1 is MDHEN and CDR2 is SYDVKM. The CDR3 loop spans 15 amino acids. After removal of 5 bases from V and 7 bases from J, the junction contained 11 bases not matched to a gene. CDR3 sequence reads: CASSLGGSGGVTQYF. CDR3 in DNA: TGTGCCAGCAGTCTCGGGGGTAGCGGGGGCGTGACCCAGTACTTC.

This clonotype is labeled as medium-sized. This chain joins TRBV6-2 or TRBV6-3 and TRBJ2-1; the D gene is possibly TRBD2 (5 bases). The CDR3 sequence is 14 residues long. CDR1 is MNHEY, CDR2 SVGEGT, per germline. V was clipped by 2 bases and J by 6 bases, with 11 bases between them. This CDR3 is CASSYASGTNEQFF. CDR3 nucleotide sequence: TGTGCCAGCAGTTACGCAAGCGGAACCAATGAGCAGTTCTTC.

This clonotype was detected ten times or more. V and J are TRBV27 and TRBJ2-7; no definite D call. V shed 0 bases and J shed 3 bases, with 9 bases lying between them. Germline V gene sequence: CDR1 MNHEY, CDR2 SMNVEV (reference sequence). The CDR3 consists of 14 residues. The DNA for the CDR3 is TGTGCCAGCAGTTTATCTCGGAACAACTACGAGCAGTACTTC. Encoded protein: CASSLSRNNYEQYF.

There are many counts of this clonotype. The genes are TRBV29-1 and TRBJ2-1, with a tentative D call TRBD2 (5 bases). The V end was cut by 5 bases, the J end by 6 bases, with 17 bases between. The CDR3 extends over 14 amino acids. CDR1 and CDR2 from the germline V gene are SQVTM and ANQGSEA. The CDR3 coding sequence is TGCAGCGTTACTAGACCGCCAGCCGTCAATGAGCAGTTCTTC. It translates to CSVTRPPAVNEQFF.

This clonotype has at least ten counts. The chain has TRBV12-3 or TRBV12-4 and TRBJ2-3; D is unclear. The germline V and J ends were trimmed by 5 bases and 1 base, with 10 bases remaining between them. There are 14 residues in the CDR3. The CDR3 nucleotides are TGTGCCAGCAGTATTATCCTACGCACAGATACGCAGTATTTT. This codes for CASSIILRTDTQYF.

At least ten counts were recorded for this clonotype. The gene calls are TRBV28 and TRBJ1-5, with D unresolved. Germline CDR1 and CDR2: MDHEN and SYDVKM. The CDR3 has 18 residues. Deletions cut 6 bases from V and 1 base from J, with 22 bases between. The CDR3 sequence is CASSAGVQEVRSNQPQHF. The CDR3 DNA is TGTGCCAGCAGCGCGGGTGTGCAGGAGGTGCGGAGCAATCAGCCCCAGCATTTT.

By share, this clonotype ranks as medium-sized. The CDR3 spells CATSDPRALQETQYF. CDR3 coding DNA: TGTGCCACCAGTGACCCCCGGGCCCTGCAAGAGACCCAGTACTTC. V and J are TRBV24-1 and TRBJ2-5; the D is unclear. Germline V gives CDR1 KGHDR, CDR2 SFDVKD. V gave up 4 bases and J gave up 2 bases, with 13 bases separating them. There are 15 residues in the CDR3.

This clonotype was counted ten times or more. This chain uses TRBV24-1 with TRBJ2-2; 7 bases line up with TRBD1. Germline V gene data show CDR1 as KGHDR and CDR2 as SFDVKD. Trimming removed 9 bases from V and 7 bases from J; junction bases left unmatched: 16. The CDR3 has 16 residues. CDR3 bases: TGTGCCACCGGCACTAATCGACAGGGAACGAGCGGGGAGCTGTTTTTT. This codes for CATGTNRQGTSGELFF.

About this clonotype itself: This clone may be a read error of a much larger clone one base away. The chain carries TRBV5-5 and TRBJ2-7, with TRBD2 as a possible D gene (6 bases). This CDR3 has 15 residues. The germline CDR1 and CDR2 sequences are SGHKS and YYEKEE (reference sequence). DNA of the CDR3: TGTGCCAGCAGAGGGGACTTCTTTAGTACCTACGAGCGGTACTTC. Its translation: CASRGDFFSTYERYF. The full variable domain, rest sourced from reference TRBV5-5 and TRBJ2-7, is DAGVTQSPTHLIKTRGQQVTLRCSPISGHKSVSWYQQVLGQGPQFIFQYYEKEERGRGNFPDRFSARQFPNYSSELNVNALLLGDSALYLCASRGDFFSTYERYFGPGTRLTVT.